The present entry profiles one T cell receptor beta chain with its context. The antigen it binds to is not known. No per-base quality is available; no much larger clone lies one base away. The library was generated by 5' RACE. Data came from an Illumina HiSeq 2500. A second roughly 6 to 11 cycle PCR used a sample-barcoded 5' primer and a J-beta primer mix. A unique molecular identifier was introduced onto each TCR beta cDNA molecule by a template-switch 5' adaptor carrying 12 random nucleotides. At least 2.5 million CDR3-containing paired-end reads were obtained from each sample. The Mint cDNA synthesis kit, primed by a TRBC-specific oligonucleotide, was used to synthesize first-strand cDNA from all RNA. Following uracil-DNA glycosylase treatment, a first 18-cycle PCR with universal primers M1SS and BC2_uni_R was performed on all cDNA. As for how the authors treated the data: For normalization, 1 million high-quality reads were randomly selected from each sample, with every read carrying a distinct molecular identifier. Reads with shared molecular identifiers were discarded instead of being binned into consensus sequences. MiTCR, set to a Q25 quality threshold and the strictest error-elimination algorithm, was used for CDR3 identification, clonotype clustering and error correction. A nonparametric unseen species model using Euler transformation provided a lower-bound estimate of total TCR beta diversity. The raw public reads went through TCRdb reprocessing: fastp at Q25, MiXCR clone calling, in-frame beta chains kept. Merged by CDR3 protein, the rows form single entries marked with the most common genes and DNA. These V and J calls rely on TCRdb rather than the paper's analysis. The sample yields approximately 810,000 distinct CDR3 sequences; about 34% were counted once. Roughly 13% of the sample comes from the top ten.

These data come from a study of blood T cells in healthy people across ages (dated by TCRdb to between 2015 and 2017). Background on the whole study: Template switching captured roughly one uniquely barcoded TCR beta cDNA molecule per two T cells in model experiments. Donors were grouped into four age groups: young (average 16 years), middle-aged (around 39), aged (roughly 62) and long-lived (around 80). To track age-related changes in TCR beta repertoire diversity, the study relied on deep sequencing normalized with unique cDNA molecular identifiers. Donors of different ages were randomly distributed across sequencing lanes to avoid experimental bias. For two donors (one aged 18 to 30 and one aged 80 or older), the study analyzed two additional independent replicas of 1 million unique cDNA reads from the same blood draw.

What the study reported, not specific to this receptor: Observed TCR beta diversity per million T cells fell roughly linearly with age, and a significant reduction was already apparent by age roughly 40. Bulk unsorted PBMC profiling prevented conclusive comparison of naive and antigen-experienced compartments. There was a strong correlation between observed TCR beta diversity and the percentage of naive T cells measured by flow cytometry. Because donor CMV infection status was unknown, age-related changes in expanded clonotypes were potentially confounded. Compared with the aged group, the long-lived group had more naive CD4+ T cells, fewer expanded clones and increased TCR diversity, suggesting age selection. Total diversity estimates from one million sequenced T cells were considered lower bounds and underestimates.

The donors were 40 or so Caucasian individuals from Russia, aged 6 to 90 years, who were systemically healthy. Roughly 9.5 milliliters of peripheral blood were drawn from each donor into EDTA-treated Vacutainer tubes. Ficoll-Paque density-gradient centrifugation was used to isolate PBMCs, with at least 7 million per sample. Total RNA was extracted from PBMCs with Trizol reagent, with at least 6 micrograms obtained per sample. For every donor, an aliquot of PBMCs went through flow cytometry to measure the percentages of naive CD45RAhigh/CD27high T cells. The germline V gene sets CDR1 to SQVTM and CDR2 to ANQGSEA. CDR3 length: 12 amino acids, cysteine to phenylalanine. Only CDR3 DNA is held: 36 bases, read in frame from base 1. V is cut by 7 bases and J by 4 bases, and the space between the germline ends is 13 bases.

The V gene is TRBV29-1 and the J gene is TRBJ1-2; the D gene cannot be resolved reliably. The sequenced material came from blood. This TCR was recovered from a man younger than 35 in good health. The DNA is TGCAGCGCTGTAGAAGGCCGCTATGGCTACACCTTC. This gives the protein CSAVEGRYGYTF.